This T cell receptor (beta chain) was sequenced for a study of early stage breast cancer tumors. Findings and limits, study-wide: Bulk DNA sequencing of unsorted cells missed chain pairing and markers. Commonly generated sequences made up most enriched TCRB sequences shared between patients.

Germline-derived CDR1 and CDR2 are MNHEY and SVGAGI. This CDR3 comprises 15 residues. Deletions cut 2 bases from V and 4 bases from J, with 14 bases between. Details on this clone: The antigen remains unidentified.

Assay used: immunoSEQ multiplex PCR; TCRdb lists only in-frame clones, some missing. The sample has tens of thousands of clones; about three quarters are singletons. The sequence was collected from a person aged 30 to 40 with breast cancer. Material: blood. The V and J genes are TRBV6-5 and TRBJ1-1, with D perhaps TRBD1 (6 bases). CDR3 sequence: CASSYAGARGTEAFF. CDR3 in DNA: TGTGCCAGCAGTTACGCGGGGGCCAGAGGCACTGAAGCTTTCTTT.